This paragraph reports one T cell receptor (beta chain). TCRdb fed the 5' RACE reads into MiXCR, producing one record per CDR3 protein. The data contain roughly 630,000 distinct CDR3 sequences, 7.1% of them singletons. This specimen belongs to a study of identical twins. The sample also formed part of further work on yellow fever vaccine responses in identical twins.

Sequences were obtained from PBMCs. The clonotype originates from a woman between 18 and 29 years old in good health.

The CDR3 sequence is CAIRSGVGNTEAFF. CDR3 in DNA: TGTGCCATCAGGTCCGGGGTCGGGAACACTGAAGCTTTCTTT. This chain joins TRBV10-3 and TRBJ1-1; unclear D gene. CDR1 is ENHRY, CDR2 SYGVKD, per germline. V was clipped by 6 bases and J by 1 base, with 12 bases between them. This CDR3 is built from 14 residues.